This entry is about one T cell receptor beta chain. The table came from immunoSEQ multiplex PCR; TCRdb's copy has only in-frame clones and leaves some out. Of 72,000 or so clones listed, 80% to 90% are singletons. The sample belongs to a study of blood T cell repertoires in COVID-19. About the study: The cDNA or gDNA used as material had been derived from T cells, B-cell-depleted T cells, or PBMCs.

The CDR3 totals 14 residues. Germline V gives CDR1 SEHNR, CDR2 FQNEAQ (reference sequence). The ends were cut back, 5 bases at V and 6 bases at J, with 13 bases in the middle. Sequencing was carried out using peripheral blood. J is TRBJ2-2 and V is TRBV7-9; D perhaps matches TRBD2 (5 bases). This TCR was sampled from a man aged 45-65 years with active COVID-19. The CDR3 protein is CASSPPMGAGELFF. The CDR3 DNA sequence: TGTGCCAGCAGCCCGCCCATGGGAGCCGGGGAGCTGTTTTTT.